This is a list of T cell receptor beta chains from one sample in a study of T-cell memory formation after mild COVID-19. TCRdb re-called the 5' RACE reads through MiXCR, storing one row per CDR3 protein. The sample holds around 260,000 distinct CDR3 sequences, about 17% seen once. Sequenced sample: PBMCs or a T cell subset sorted from them (not recorded which). Receptors were obtained from a man younger than 30 who had mild COVID-19 (a few samples of this study predate the infection). Cell type and time point are not known. Each CDR3 is given with its conserved first and last residue.

v_call,cdr3_aa
TRBV5-1,CASSLVGTAGYTF
TRBV10-3,CAIQGASTDTQYF
TRBV12-3/TRBV12-4,CASSPTVPPAEQYF
TRBV6-1,CASSEEEGVNTIYF
TRBV5-1,CASSSGGHWLAEAFF
TRBV7-2,CASSLVKAGDLTDTQYF
TRBV5-1,CASSLGLSAGGDEQFF
TRBV18,CASSPPMGTGNSPLHF
TRBV25-1,CASSVGTAENTIYF
TRBV5-1,CASSVGDRGNDAFF
TRBV7-2,CASSPPRGGAHGELFF
TRBV15,CATSRVLYNEQFF
TRBV5-1,CASSHPDGKETQYF
TRBV7-9,CASSSSVDSYEQYF
TRBV30,CAWSVGRFEAFF
TRBV6-2/TRBV6-3,CASSSTGPYGYTF
TRBV5-4,CASSLQAGITEAFF
TRBV5-1,CASSPTIQGNTEAFF
TRBV7-2,CASSLGVAEQFF
TRBV6-5,CASSYDPGSEAFF
TRBV5-4,CASSLEVTGSETQYF
TRBV6-5,CASSYAGSNQPQHF
TRBV3-1,CASSIPGTRGNEQFF